This TCR beta chain was found in a study of cytomegalovirus exposure and HLA in healthy donors. Sequencing was performed with immunoSEQ multiplex PCR; in TCRdb, only in-frame clones are kept and a portion is missing. The repertoire includes 150,000 to 200,000 clones, about 90% of them detected once, and roughly 3% sits in the top ten. Trimming pared 5 bases from V and 5 bases from J, leaving 10 bases between. The CDR3 contains 13 residues. Germline assignment: CDR1 MNHEY and CDR2 SMNVEV (reference sequence). Sequenced: PBMCs. The chain employs TRBV27 and TRBJ1-5, with D tentatively TRBD1 (5 bases). This sequence was found in a woman between 18 and 30 years old in good health and CMV-seropositive. CDR3 DNA: TGTGCCAGCAGTCAGGGAAGCCATCAGCCCCAGCATTTT. Translated, it gives CASSQGSHQPQHF.